This entry lists 22 T cell receptor beta chains sequenced from one sample in a study of metastatic and nonmetastatic thyroid tumors. TCRdb re-analyzed the PCR reads through MiXCR. The table lists more than 35,000 clones, roughly 14% of them singletons. Every patient was untreated before thyroid surgery. Sequencing input: blood. These receptors were taken from a female donor with papillary thyroid cancer or a benign thyroid nodule (not recorded which). Some clones in this sample may be carry-over from other donors' samples.

The sample holds many counts of this clone. The chain uses TRBV3-1 and TRBJ2-7; 8 bases fit TRBD1. Trimming removed 4 bases from V and 7 bases from J; junction bases left unmatched: 18. Germline CDR1 LGHDT, CDR2 YNNKEL (reference sequence). The CDR3 is 17 amino acids. In DNA, the CDR3 is TGTGCCAGCAGCCCCCGGCGCCCTCGACAGGGGATGGGGGAGCAGTACTTC. Translation: CASSPRRPRQGMGEQYF.

This clone was seen ten or more times. V is TRBV28 and J is TRBJ2-7, with D tentatively TRBD1 (5 bases). V was shortened by 2 bases and J by 6 bases, with 14 bases between the two germline ends. Germline CDR1 is MDHEN and CDR2 is SYDVKM. The CDR3 runs 14 residues. CDR3 bases: TGTGCCAGCAGTTTAGGTGGGGCCCTCGTCGAGCAGTACTTC. It is translated as CASSLGGALVEQYF. The full variable domain, completed using reference TRBV28 and TRBJ2-7, is DVKVTQSSRYLVKRTGEKVFLECVQDMDHENMFWYRQDPGLGLRLIYFSYDVKMKEKGDIPEGYSVSREKKERFSLILESASTNQTSMYLCASSLGGALVEQYFGPGTRLTVT.

This clone showed up many times. The chain has TRBV6-5 and TRBJ2-2; 14 nucleotides align to TRBD2. V lost 4 bases, J lost 6 bases, and 7 bases stayed unmatched. Germline CDR1 reads MNHEY; CDR2 reads SVGAGI. The CDR3 is 17 residues long. The CDR3 here is CASSFGTSGSEAGELFF. The CDR3 DNA follows: TGTGCCAGCAGTTTCGGGACTAGCGGGAGTGAGGCCGGGGAGCTGTTTTTT.

The V and J genes are TRBV20-1 and TRBJ2-5, with 8 bases lining up with TRBD2. The end of the DNA aligns better with TRBJ2-1, so the J call may be wrong. Looked up from germline, CDR1 is DFQATT and CDR2 is SNEGSKA (reference sequence). This CDR3 has 15 residues. The CDR3 sequence: CSARGRGAGANEQFF. CDR3 coding DNA: TGCAGTGCCCGAGGTCGAGGAGCGGGGGCCAATGAGCAGTTCTTC.

This clone was detected only a few times. This could be a read error, since a much larger clone is one nucleotide away. Other DNA sequences in this specimen translate into the identical CDR3. This chain connects TRBV28 to TRBJ2-5; 8 nucleotides align to TRBD2. The V gene's germline CDR1 is MDHEN and CDR2 SYDVKM. The CDR3 has 14 amino acids. The CDR3, as DNA: TGTGCCAGCAGCCCCGGGGGGGGTCGAGAGGCCCAGTACTTC. It specifies CASSPGGGREAQYF.

This clone was counted many times. This chain joins TRBV7-9 and TRBJ2-5; D ambiguous. V dropped 1 base and J dropped 0 bases, with 9 bases sitting between them. Germline values: CDR1 SEHNR, CDR2 FQNEAQ (reference sequence). There are 15 residues in the CDR3. DNA for the CDR3: TGTGCCAGCAGCTTAGTTATAGGAGACCAAGAGACCCAGTACTTC. It translates to CASSLVIGDQETQYF.

The chain uses TRBV4-2 and TRBJ2-7; 7 bases align to TRBD1. CDR1 LGHNA and CDR2 YNFKEQ come from the germline V gene. The CDR3 contains 16 residues. Trimming cost V 1 base and J 4 bases; bases outside gene matches: 10. The DNA of the CDR3 is TGTGCCAGCAGCCAAGGCTGGGCAGGGGGAAGGTACGAGCAGTACTTC. Translating gives CASSQGWAGGRYEQYF.

This clone was recorded many times. This chain connects TRBV7-2 to TRBJ1-5; 10 bases align to TRBD1. The CDR3 has 17 amino acids. CDR1 is SGHTA, CDR2 FQGNSA, per germline. J lost 2 bases, V lost 4 bases, and 8 bases had no gene match. The CDR3 region is CASSSRQGTGGNQPQHF. The CDR3, as DNA: TGTGCCAGCAGCTCGCGACAGGGGACAGGGGGCAATCAGCCCCAGCATTTT.

This clone was seen at least ten times. The chain recombines TRBV24-1 with TRBJ2-3; D not certain. CDR1 and CDR2 (germline): KGHDR, SFDVKD. This CDR3 comprises 15 residues. The V and J ends lost 3 bases and 7 bases respectively, with 16 bases between them. CDR3 nucleotides: TGTGCCACCAGTGATCTCTCGGCCCTTGGGAATACGCAGTATTTT. Amino acid sequence: CATSDLSALGNTQYF.

This clone is medium-sized in the sample. The chain is built from TRBV28 and TRBJ1-2; D remains ambiguous. V dropped 8 bases and J dropped 0 bases, with 10 bases sitting between them. The CDR3 contains 13 residues. Germline V gene lookup returns CDR1 MDHEN and CDR2 SYDVKM. In DNA, the CDR3 is TGTGCCAGCTTGACATTCACTAACTATGGCTACACCTTC. Residues: CASLTFTNYGYTF.

Many counts were recorded for this clone. The chain uses TRBV28 and TRBJ2-5, with D hard to call. V lost 6 bases, J lost 5 bases, and 10 bases lay in between. Looked up from germline, CDR1 is MDHEN and CDR2 is SYDVKM. The CDR3 spans 12 residues. Here the CDR3 DNA reads TGTGCCAGCAGCCCCCCGGCGGAGACCCAGTACTTC. This encodes CASSPPAETQYF.

This clone has a count of ten or more. The J gene is TRBJ2-3, the V gene TRBV9; possibly TRBD2 for D (5 bases). The V and J ends lost 2 bases and 4 bases respectively, with 11 bases between them. This CDR3 is 14 amino acids long. Germline V gene lookup returns CDR1 SGDLS and CDR2 YYNGEE. The CDR3 sequence is CASSVHLAADTQYF. The DNA for the CDR3 is TGTGCCAGCAGCGTCCACCTAGCAGCAGATACGCAGTATTTT.

This clone was detected many times. The chain links TRBV12-5 to TRBJ2-1; either TRBD1 or TRBD2 may supply D (5 bases each). CDR3 size: 17 residues. Trimming took off 1 base at V and 4 bases at J, with 17 bases between the two ends. Germline V gene sequence: CDR1 LGHNT, CDR2 FRNRAP. In nucleotides, the CDR3 is TGTGCTAGTGGTTTGGGTGTCCGGGACGGTGAGTACAATGAGCAGTTCTTC. Translated: CASGLGVRDGEYNEQFF.

This clone ranks as medium-sized (0.01 to 0.1%). The chain has TRBV28 and TRBJ1-1; 7 bases agree with TRBD1. The CDR3 is 13 residues long. The V gene's germline CDR1 is MDHEN and CDR2 SYDVKM. The J segment lost 8 bases and the V segment lost 4 bases, leaving 7 bases of the junction unmatched. This CDR3 reads CASSWGTVKEAFF. CDR3 sequence (DNA): TGTGCCAGCAGTTGGGGGACAGTAAAGGAAGCTTTCTTT.

This clone was counted between two and nine times. This may be a read error: a much more frequent sequence differs by one nucleotide. This rearrangement joins TRBV11-2 to TRBJ2-3, with 9 bases fitting TRBD2. The length of the CDR3 is 18 residues. Germline assignment: CDR1 SGHAT and CDR2 FQNNGV. V dropped 3 bases and J dropped 5; count of bases not matched to a gene: 15. CDR3 sequence: CASSLVGRLAVGIDTQYF. For the CDR3, the DNA is TGTGCCAGCAGCTTGGTGGGCCGACTAGCGGTAGGGATAGATACGCAGTATTTT.

The chain employs TRBV6-1 and TRBJ2-3, with 8 bases fitting TRBD2. The V segment lost 3 bases and the J segment 1 base; nucleotides outside the gene matches: 9. From germline, CDR1 is MNHNS and CDR2 SASEGT. The CDR3 is 17 residues long. The CDR3 loop is CASSENGLAGGTDTQYF. DNA for the CDR3: TGTGCCAGCAGTGAGAACGGACTAGCCGGGGGCACAGATACGCAGTATTTT.

This clone has a count of ten or more. Possible read error: a much larger clone is one base away. The V gene is TRBV12-3 or TRBV12-4, the J gene TRBJ1-1; 8 nucleotides match TRBD1. The CDR3 totals 16 residues. The V gene end was trimmed by 5 bases and the J gene end by 3 bases; junction bases not matched to a gene: 11. In nucleotides, the CDR3 is TGTGCCAGCAGTCCTCGGACAGGGCGTTGGGACACTGAAGCTTTCTTT. Its translation is CASSPRTGRWDTEAFF.

This clone was recorded many times. The chain couples TRBV6-1 to TRBJ2-1; 9 nucleotides agree with TRBD2. V shed 5 bases, J shed 7 bases, and the junction held 12 bases outside the gene matches. The CDR3 contains 16 residues. The V gene's germline CDR1 is MNHNS and CDR2 SASEGT. This CDR3 is CASSRPGLAVANEQFF. The CDR3 DNA reads TGTGCCAGCAGTAGACCGGGACTAGCCGTTGCTAATGAGCAGTTCTTC.

This clone was observed a handful of times. The chain links TRBV27 to TRBJ1-3, with a possible D match to TRBD1 (5 bases). The CDR3 runs 15 residues. V lost 4 bases, J lost 6 bases, and 16 bases lay in between. CDR1 and CDR2 (germline): MNHEY, SMNVEV (reference sequence). CDR3 sequence (DNA): TGTGCCAGCAGTTCCAGGGCATTGGGTTTAAACACCATATATTTT. This gives the protein CASSSRALGLNTIYF.

Ten or more counts support this clone. V is TRBV9 and J is TRBJ2-1; no firm D call. V was cut by 4 bases and J by 8 bases, with 13 bases left in between. Germline CDR1 and CDR2: SGDLS and YYNGEE. This CDR3 contains 13 residues. In DNA form, the CDR3 reads TGTGCCAGCAGCACACGACTCTCCGATGAGCAGTTCTTC. Residues: CASSTRLSDEQFF.

At least ten counts were recorded for this clone. The chain uses TRBV27 and TRBJ2-7; perhaps TRBD1 as D (6 bases). Germline CDR1 and CDR2: MNHEY and SMNVEV (reference sequence). Between the trimmed V and J ends, which lost 2 bases and 3 bases, there was a span of 11 bases. This CDR3 has 14 residues. For the CDR3, the DNA is TGTGCCAGCAGTTTACAGGGACAAGTCTACGAGCAGTACTTC. Translating gives CASSLQGQVYEQYF.

This clone was recorded many times. The gene calls are TRBV18 and TRBJ1-2, with 10 bases identical to TRBD1. There are 14 residues in the CDR3. V dropped 5 bases and J dropped 6; count of bases not matched to a gene: 6. CDR1 KGHSH and CDR2 LQKENI come from the germline V gene. The CDR3 region is CASSVDRGRDGYTF. As DNA, the CDR3 is TGTGCCAGCTCAGTAGACAGGGGGCGAGATGGCTACACCTTC.